This TCR beta chain was identified in a study of long-term antiretroviral therapy in people with HIV. Study background: The study's earliest collections predate the 2015 immediate-ART recommendation by about a decade. Findings and limits, study-wide: Repertoire composition at all time points was dominated by clones that had expanded before ART. The study collected no data on ART adherence, viral resistance or therapy changes.

Remarks on this clone: Its cognate antigen is unknown.

The samples comprised roughly 0.9-11 million cryopreserved PBMC ahead of DNA extraction. The germline CDR1 and CDR2 sequences are LGHNA and YNFKEQ. The CDR3 is 13 residues long. V gave up 4 bases and J gave up 9 bases, with 10 bases separating them. The authors ran the immunoSEQ assay, v3.0, at survey level. Using immunoSEQ multiplex PCR, the repertoire was profiled, and TCRdb retains in-frame clones only, with some absent. This table has 30,000 to 40,000 clones, more than 75% appearing once. The V gene is TRBV4-2, the J gene TRBJ1-6, with D tentatively TRBD1 (5 bases). Sequenced material: unsorted PBMCs, taken 1.9 years after starting antiretroviral therapy. This TCR was recovered from a man younger than 30 with HIV. The CDR3 loop is CASSREDSSPLHF. Here the CDR3 DNA reads TGTGCCAGCAGCCGGGAAGACAGTTCACCCCTCCACTTT.